This passage covers 8 T cell receptor beta chains from one sample sequenced in a study of T cell responses to AZD1222 COVID-19 vaccine. Data came from immunoSEQ multiplex PCR; TCRdb stores just in-frame clones and leaves some out. The sample yields some 160,000 clones, less than 95% seen once. The sample consisted of peripheral blood, taken on day 0 of AZD1222 vaccination. These receptors came from an adult in good health.

The chain combines TRBV6-4 with TRBJ1-2, with a tentative D call TRBD1 (5 bases). Germline values: CDR1 MRHNA, CDR2 SNTAGT. Trimming took 0 bases from V and 8 from J, leaving 16 bases between them. This CDR3 spans 15 amino acids. The CDR3 is CASSDSIWGSGGYTF. The DNA of the CDR3 is TGTGCCAGCAGTGACTCGATCTGGGGCAGCGGCGGCTACACCTTC.

The chain joins TRBV12-3 or TRBV12-4 to TRBJ1-1; D might be TRBD1 (5 bases). The CDR3 length is 11 residues. V lost 5 bases and J lost 8, with 9 bases in between. The CDR3 DNA reads TGTGCCAGCAGTGGGGCGGCGGAAGCTTTCTTT. Its protein product is CASSGAAEAFF.

The chain couples TRBV11-3 to TRBJ1-5; TRBD1 might be the D (6 bases). Per germline, CDR1 SGHNT and CDR2 YENEEA. V shed 5 bases and J shed 1 base, with 9 bases lying between them. The CDR3 has 14 residues. CDR3 sequence (DNA): TGTGCCAGCAGCCCCAGGGGAAGCAATCAGCCCCAGCATTTT. This codes for CASSPRGSNQPQHF. Combining the CDR3 with reference TRBV11-3 and TRBJ1-5 gives the whole variable domain EAGVVQSPRYKIIEKKQPVAFWCNPISGHNTLYWYLQNLGQGPELLIRYENEEAVDDSQLPKDRFSAERLKGVDSTLKIQPAELGDSAVYLCASSPRGSNQPQHFGDGTRLSIL.

The chain's CDR3 is CASSSRPPSFEGGNEQFF. In DNA, the CDR3 is TGTGCCAGCAGCTCCCGGCCACCATCTTTTGAGGGGGGCAATGAGCAGTTCTTC. The chain recombines TRBV7-9 with TRBJ2-1; D tentatively fits TRBD1 or TRBD2 (6 bases each). Trimming took 4 bases from V and 6 from J, leaving 25 bases between them. This CDR3 is 18 amino acids long. CDR1 and CDR2 (germline): SEHNR, FQNEAQ (reference sequence).

The chain recombines TRBV27 with TRBJ1-2; 9 positions match TRBD1. With 3 bases clipped from V and 4 bases from J, the junction kept 6 bases outside the gene matches. CDR3 length: 15 amino acids. CDR1 and CDR2 (germline): MNHEY, SMNVEV (reference sequence). CDR3 DNA: TGTGCCAGCAGTTTCGGGACAGGGCCGGCCTATGGCTACACCTTC. This gives the protein CASSFGTGPAYGYTF.

The chain carries TRBV6-1 and TRBJ2-4, with D perhaps TRBD2 (5 bases). The length of the CDR3 is 12 residues. V dropped 0 bases and J dropped 14 bases, with 11 bases sitting between them. Germline assignment: CDR1 MNHNS and CDR2 SASEGT. CDR3 region: CASSEAGNGEYF. CDR3 sequence (DNA): TGTGCCAGCAGTGAAGCAGGGAACGGGGAGTACTTC.

This rearrangement joins TRBV23-1 to TRBJ1-2; D is ambiguous. TRBV23-1 is placed among ORFs of uncertain function. V lost 2 bases and J 4 bases, leaving 8 bases between the germline ends. The length of the CDR3 is 13 residues. The DNA for the CDR3 is TGCGCCAGCAGTCAAAGGGCGGTCTATGGCTACACCTTC. This sequence encodes CASSQRAVYGYTF.

The rearrangement uses TRBV19 and TRBJ2-3, with D hard to call. Deletions cut 6 bases from V and 0 bases from J, with 13 bases between. Germline-derived CDR1 and CDR2 are LNHDA and SQIVND (reference sequence). CDR3 length equals 15 residues. The CDR3 region is CASSLWSQSTDTQYF. As DNA, the CDR3 is TGTGCCAGTAGCCTTTGGAGTCAAAGCACAGATACGCAGTATTTT.